The T cell receptor beta chain under discussion was sequenced for a study of blood T cell repertoires in COVID-19. Germline lookup yields CDR1 MDHEN and CDR2 SYDVKM. Deletions cut 11 bases from V and 1 base from J, with 14 bases between. The CDR3 sequence is 13 residues long. Cohort assignment relied on participant-reported clinical history. Cohort 3 recovery required two negative PCRs, clearance, or symptom resolution. As handled by the study authors: It was from reference gene primer amplification that nucleated cell counts were estimated. The method was immunoSEQ multiplex PCR; TCRdb's version includes in-frame clones alone and lacks a portion of them. V and J calls and clone size are those listed in that table; D and trimming were worked out from the DNA. The sample holds approximately 230,000 clones, approximately 84% seen once.

The clonotype originates from a man aged 35 to 55 who had recovered from COVID-19. Sequenced input: PBMCs or T cells enriched from blood (not recorded which). The V and J genes are TRBV28 and TRBJ1-1; D gene uncertain. The DNA of the CDR3 is TGTGCCGGGTACACGCGGGGGAACACTGAAGCTTTCTTT. It translates to CAGYTRGNTEAFF.